The entry that follows covers one TCR beta chain sequence. The antigen remains undetermined. The sample comes from a study of T cell responses to AZD1222 COVID-19 vaccine. This table comes from immunoSEQ multiplex PCR, and its TCRdb copy is limited to in-frame clones, with some not included. This table has some 79,000 clones, 70% to 90% appearing once. Whether given at about 4 or about 12 weeks, second doses were pooled. The CDR3 runs to 13 residues. Germline values: CDR1 LGHDT, CDR2 YNNKEL (reference sequence). With 0 bases removed from V and 10 bases from J, the gap between germline ends came to 7 bases. The study, taken as a whole, reports: There were mostly white British donors and more females than males, and clonal diversity was possibly underestimated. Unmutated regions of variants are reportedly targeted by nearly half of spike-specific TCRs.

The material was peripheral blood, obtained 28 days after the second AZD1222 dose. This sequence joins TRBV3-1 (or the pseudogene TRBV3-2) and TRBJ1-6; D ambiguous. The receptor comes from an adult who received the AZD1222 COVID-19 vaccine. The CDR3 region has the DNA TGTGCCAGCAGCCAAGATGCGGACTCACCCCTCCACTTT. The encoded protein is CASSQDADSPLHF.